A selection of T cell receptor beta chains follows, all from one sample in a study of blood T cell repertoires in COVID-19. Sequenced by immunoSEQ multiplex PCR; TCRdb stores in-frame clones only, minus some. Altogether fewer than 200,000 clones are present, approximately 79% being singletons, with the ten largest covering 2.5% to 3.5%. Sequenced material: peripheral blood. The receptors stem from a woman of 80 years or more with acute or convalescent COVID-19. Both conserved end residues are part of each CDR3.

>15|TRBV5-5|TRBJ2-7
CASSLTSGSWNEQYF
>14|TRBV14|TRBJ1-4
CASSPTGMGEKLFF
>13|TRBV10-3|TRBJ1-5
CAIGRGDNQPQHF
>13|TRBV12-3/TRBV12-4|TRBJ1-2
CASSLDRIYGYTF
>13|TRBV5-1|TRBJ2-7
CASSQDRGYEQYF
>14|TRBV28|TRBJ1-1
CASSLGDRATEAFF
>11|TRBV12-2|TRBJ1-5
CASRTNQPQHF
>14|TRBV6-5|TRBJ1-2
CASSRGQLNYGYTF
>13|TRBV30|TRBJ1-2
CACASPLGYGYTF
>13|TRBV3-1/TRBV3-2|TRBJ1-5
CASSQQGGQPQHF
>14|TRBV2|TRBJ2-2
CASSLAGATGELFF
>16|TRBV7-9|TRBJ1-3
CASSLELLDSGNTIYF
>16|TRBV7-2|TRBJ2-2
CASSLVVGEGAGELFF
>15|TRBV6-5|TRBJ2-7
CASSYGAGGIYEQYF
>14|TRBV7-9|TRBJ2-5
CASSFLAGTQTQYF
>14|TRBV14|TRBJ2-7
CASSQGWLAEEQYF
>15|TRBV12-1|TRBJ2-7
CASSYLGSGIDEQYF
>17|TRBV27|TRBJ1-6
CASSLRGGSSNNSPLHF
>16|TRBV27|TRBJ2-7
CASSSGQGGNHYEQYF
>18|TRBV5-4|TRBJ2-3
CASSMRTSGRPGTDTQYF
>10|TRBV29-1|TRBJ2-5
CSAGQETQYF
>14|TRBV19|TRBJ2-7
CASSPDRASYEQYF
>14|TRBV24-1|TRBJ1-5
CATSGRYSNQPQHF
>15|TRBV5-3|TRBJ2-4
CARSDLQGALHIQYF
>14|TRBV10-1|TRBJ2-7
CASSDSGTTYEQYF
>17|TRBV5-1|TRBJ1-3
CASSLGQGAGSGNTIYF